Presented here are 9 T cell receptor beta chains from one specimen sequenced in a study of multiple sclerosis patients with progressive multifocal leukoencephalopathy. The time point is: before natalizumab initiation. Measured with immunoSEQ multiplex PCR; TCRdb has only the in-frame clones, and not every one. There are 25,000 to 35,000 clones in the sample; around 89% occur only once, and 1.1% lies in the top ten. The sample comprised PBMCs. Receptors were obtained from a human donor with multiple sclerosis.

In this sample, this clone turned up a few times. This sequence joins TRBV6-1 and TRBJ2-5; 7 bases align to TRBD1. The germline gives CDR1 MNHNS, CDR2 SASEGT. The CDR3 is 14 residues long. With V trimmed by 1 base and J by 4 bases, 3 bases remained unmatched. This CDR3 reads CASSEGGGAETQYF. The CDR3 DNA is TGTGCCAGCAGTGAAGGAGGGGGCGCAGAGACCCAGTACTTC.

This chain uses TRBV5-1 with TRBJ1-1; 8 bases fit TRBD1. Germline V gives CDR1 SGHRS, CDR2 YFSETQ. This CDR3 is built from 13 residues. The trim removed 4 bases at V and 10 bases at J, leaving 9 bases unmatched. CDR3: CASSQQGVSGAFF. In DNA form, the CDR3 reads TGCGCCAGCAGCCAACAGGGGGTCTCGGGAGCTTTCTTT.

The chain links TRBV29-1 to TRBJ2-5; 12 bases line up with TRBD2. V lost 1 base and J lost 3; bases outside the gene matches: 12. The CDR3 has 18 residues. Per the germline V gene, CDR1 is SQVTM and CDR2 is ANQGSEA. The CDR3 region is CSVEVSPAASGGEETQYF. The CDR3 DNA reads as TGCAGCGTTGAAGTTTCCCCCGCGGCTAGCGGGGGGGAAGAGACCCAGTACTTC.

The CDR3 sequence is CASSRAGSSEQYF. CDR3 bases: TGTGCCAGCAGTCGGGCAGGGAGTTCCGAGCAGTACTTC. The chain links TRBV27 to TRBJ2-7; D could derive from TRBD1 or TRBD2 (5 bases each). CDR1 is MNHEY and CDR2 is SMNVEV in the germline V gene (reference sequence). Trimming stripped 5 bases from V and 6 bases from J, with 14 bases between. The CDR3 has 13 amino acids.

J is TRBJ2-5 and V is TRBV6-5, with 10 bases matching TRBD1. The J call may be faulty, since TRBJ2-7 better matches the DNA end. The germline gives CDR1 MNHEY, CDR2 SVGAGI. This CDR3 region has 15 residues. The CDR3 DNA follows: TGTGCCAGCAGTTACCGGGACAGGGGTTCCTACGAGCAGTACTTC. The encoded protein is CASSYRDRGSYEQYF.

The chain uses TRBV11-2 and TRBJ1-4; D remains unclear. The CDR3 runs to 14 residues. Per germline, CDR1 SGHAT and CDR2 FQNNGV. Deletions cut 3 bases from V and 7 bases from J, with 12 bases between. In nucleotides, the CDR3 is TGTGCCAGCAGCTTCCCCGGCCGGAGTGAAAAACTGTTTTTT. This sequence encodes CASSFPGRSEKLFF.

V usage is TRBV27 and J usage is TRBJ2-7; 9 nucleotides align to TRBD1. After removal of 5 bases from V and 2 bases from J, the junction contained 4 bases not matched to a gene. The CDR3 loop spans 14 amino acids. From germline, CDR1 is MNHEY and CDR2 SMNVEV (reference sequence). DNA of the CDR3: TGTGCCAGCAGTCCCACAGGGGGCGCCTACGAGCAGTACTTC. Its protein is CASSPTGGAYEQYF.

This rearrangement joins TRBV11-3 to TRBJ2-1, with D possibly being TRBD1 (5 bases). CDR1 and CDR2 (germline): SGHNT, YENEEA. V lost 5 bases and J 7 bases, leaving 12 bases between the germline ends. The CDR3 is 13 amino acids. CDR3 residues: CASSHDSRNEQFF. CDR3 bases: TGTGCCAGCAGCCACGACAGCCGAAATGAGCAGTTCTTC.

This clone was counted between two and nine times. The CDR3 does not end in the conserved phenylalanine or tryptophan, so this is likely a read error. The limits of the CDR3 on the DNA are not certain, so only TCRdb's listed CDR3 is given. Here the CDR3 reads CASSVEHRGV. This chain links TRBV9 with TRBJ1-1; TRBD1 is taken as the D call from the table, unchecked against the DNA. Germline V gene lookup returns CDR1 SGDLS and CDR2 YYNGEE. The CDR3 length is 10 residues, termini included.